This T cell receptor (beta chain) was profiled in a study of T cells in Graves' hyperthyroidism and ophthalmopathy. Points from the study as a whole: Most thyroid clonotypes expanded above 0.001 were also detected in blood. Before onset, ophthalmopathy was predicted by the model a median roughly six months earlier.

A Clinical Activity Score of at least 3, a NOSPECS grade of at least 4 and a duration under 3 months were recorded in the ophthalmopathy patients. Cells are PBMCs isolated from approximately 9.2 ml of fresh blood. In this sample, this clonotype turned up many times. Its antigen is currently unknown. What was amplified from RNA transcripts were TCR beta CDR3 regions. An initial round of RT-PCR targeting the TCR CDR3 relied on the HTBI primer set. TCRdb ran MiXCR on the multiplex PCR reads and lists one entry per CDR3 protein. The sample includes about 530,000 distinct CDR3 sequences, over 15% of them seen just once. Trimming took 1 base from V and 8 from J, leaving 8 bases between them. The CDR3 has 13 residues. Germline loops: CDR1 LGHDT, CDR2 YNNKEL (reference sequence).

Sequenced: blood. The chain couples TRBV3-1 to TRBJ1-4; D unresolved. The receptor's source is a young woman with Graves' ophthalmopathy. CDR3 residues: CASSQGSLEKLFF. CDR3 nucleotide sequence: TGTGCCAGCAGCCAAGGCTCATTAGAAAAACTGTTTTTT.